Reported below is one T cell receptor beta chain. Its specific antigen is unknown. Per-base qualities were not stored, and no clone one base away is much larger. The receptor library was made with the immunoSEQ multiplex PCR assay. For the multiplex PCR, a mixture combining 60 forward primers for TCR Vbeta segments and 13 reverse primers for TCR Jbeta segments was used. The CDR3 region of rearranged TCR beta genes was amplified from genomic DNA by a multiplex PCR assay. The amplified TCR beta libraries were sequenced on the Illumina HiSeq System as 87-base-pair reads. The paper's data handling went like this. Across the roughly 700 repertoires, a later analysis counted some 81 million unique TCR beta chains, 9 million to 14 million of which were shared by at least two donors. Raw reads were error-corrected and collapsed into unique sequences by a nearest-neighbor algorithm in which closely related sequences were merged to remove PCR and sequencing errors. V, D and J gene segments were assigned by aligning CDR3 sequences to IMGT reference sequences. For a sequence to be retained, at least a six-nucleotide match to both a V gene segment and a J gene segment was required. A rearrangement counted as productive if the CDR3 had no stop codons and remained in frame with V and J, and every other rearrangement counted as non-productive. CDR3 was defined by IMGT convention, running from the second conserved V-encoded cysteine to the conserved J-encoded phenylalanine. The earlier analysis of about 530 of the donors excluded any sequence lacking an unambiguous match to a single V gene segment. In an earlier analysis of several hundred of the donors, V segments were called functional above 56.7% productive rearrangements and were called segregating when the between-donor standard deviation exceeded 5%. A statistical classification framework was built for diagnosing cytomegalovirus status from the catalog of TCR beta chain sequences. V and J gene assignment, in a later analysis, came from comparing TCR nucleotide sequences with IMGT/GENE-DB human TR gene sequences. The TCRdist pipeline was used in a later analysis to assign CDR3 sequences and most-parsimonious VDJ recombination scenarios. In a later analysis, every TCR beta chain was defined by the combination of its CDR3 amino acid sequence and its V-gene family, and reads without a unique V-gene family were dropped. To address suspected cross-contamination and a sequencing artifact, a later analysis removed a few hundred highly shared, low-generation-probability nucleotide sequences. In a later analysis, a clonal expansion index for each public chain was calculated from normalized within-repertoire ranks of inferred template counts. Generation probabilities in a later analysis came from a VDJ recombination model fitted to out-of-frame rearrangements, and those results were checked against IGoR. Hypergeometric tests were used in a later analysis to score TCR-TCR, TCR-HLA and TCR-CMV co-occurrence, with a repertoire-size bias correction applied to the TCR pairs. False discovery rates were estimated in a later analysis by permuting HLA or CMV assignments 20 times. In a later analysis, co-occurring TCRs were grouped using DBSCAN, with TCRdist sequence similarity added in when clustering inside HLA-allele-positive subsets. Repertoires with fewer than 30,000 or more than 120,000 public chains, plus five repertoires with anomalous nucleotide sharing, were excluded from co-occurrence clustering. Imported from immuneACCESS, the table was reduced by TCRdb to in-frame sequences with V and J called. These copies leave out some clones; in studies compared against another copy, an unresolved V gene accounts for under half, and the cause of the remainder is not known. V and J calls and clone size are given by that table; D and trimming were obtained from the DNA. The sample table records about 130,000 clones; approximately 80% of these occur just once. The top ten clones comprise less than 2% of the sample.

The sample comes from a study of cytomegalovirus exposure and HLA in healthy donors (dated by TCRdb to about 2017). About the investigation overall: According to an earlier analysis of several hundred of the donors, 150 million to 200 million T cells yielded roughly 100 million unique TCR beta sequences and about 300 Gb of sequence data. An early release covering roughly 640 HLA-typed donors comprised about 300 gigabases of sequencing data and roughly 86 million unique TCR sequences. Of the 300 to 500 genotyped donors, 65% to 90% were placed in the genetic ancestry cluster associated with self-reported Caucasian donors. The study was designed to test whether signatures of past pathogen exposure could be identified by cataloging public T cell receptors. The study used immunosequencing to profile the T cell repertoires of under 700 subjects and linked those repertoires to cytomegalovirus serostatus. Besides the first cohort of roughly 700 subjects, a separate validation cohort made up of roughly 120 different subjects was used. To predict cytomegalovirus infection status, the study combined high-throughput TCR immunosequencing, statistical association of individual TCRs with disease status, and machine learning. To study patterns of TCR occurrence, a later analysis re-analyzed previously published TCR beta repertoires from more than 550 donors and added high-resolution HLA genotyping. The later analysis used no new phenotypic data to find candidate immune exposures, relying instead on TCR beta sequences and their occurrence across donors. In an earlier analysis of 587 of the donors, high-throughput TCR beta sequencing was used to judge whether each TCR beta V gene segment behaved as functional or pseudogenic. Donor age, sex, ethnicity and CMV serostatus were collected together with the repertoire data. A later genetic analysis took genome-wide SNP genotypes for about 55% of the roughly 670 donors and used that subset as a discovery cohort. All discovery cohort repertoires had been generated on a single sequencing platform. Both class I and class II loci were covered by HLA typing, at four-digit resolution. The number of donors typed differed by locus, with 629-630 for A, B, C, DRB1 and DQB1, around 500 for DQA1, over 600 for DPA1, and some 440 for DPB1. Roughly five DR-DQ haplotypes were treated as single units for association and clustering because of strong linkage in the cohort. Among some 400 genotyped donors of the cohort, an average of approximately 250,000 unique TCR beta nucleotide sequences were sequenced per donor, approximately 20% of them non-productive.

The CDR3 measures 19 amino acids from cysteine to phenylalanine. The read is trimmed to its CDR3 DNA, 57 bases read in frame from base 1. Per the germline V gene, SGHRS is the CDR1 and YFSETQ is the CDR2. Trimmed from V: 0 bases; trimmed from J: 1 base; junction bases lacking a gene match: 7. The cohort was made up of 500 to 850 healthy bone marrow donors. At the time of sampling, every cohort member was nominally healthy, though immune exposures that went unrecorded were likely present. The donor was CMV seronegative and belonged to the group of approximately 320 seronegative cohort members. A peripheral blood sample was collected from each donor, and TCR beta sequencing was performed on peripheral blood mononuclear cells. The Qiagen DNeasy Blood Extraction Kit was used to extract genomic DNA from the blood cell samples. Study-wide conclusions, independent of this receptor: A cluster of highly shared sequence variants was judged likely to represent a technical artifact of the sequencing pipeline. Some IMGT-functional V segments, including TRBV6-2 and TRBV6-3, could not be told apart with the 87-base-pair reads, so those segments were excluded. A further reported finding was that TCR beta sequences accurately predicted the HLA-A and HLA-B alleles for most subjects in the first cohort. Presence/absence analyses assumed roughly uniform sequencing depth across donors, an assumption that may not hold. In the study, some 180 TCR beta chains were listed as associated with cytomegalovirus. Cytomegalovirus status was reported to be diagnosed by the classifier with high specificity and sensitivity in both the original and validation cohorts. In a later analysis, the rate of TCR association differed among HLA loci, with DRB1 alleles having the most associated TCRs and HLA-C alleles having the fewest. In vitro tests confirmed that a few of the cytomegalovirus-associated TCR beta chains recognize cytomegalovirus antigens. Most CMV-associated TCR beta chains appeared to be HLA-restricted in a later analysis, and the HLA associations seemed to be driven largely by CMV exposure. The cohort was sequenced for TCR beta chains only, and without alpha or paired-chain data the features that could be detected were limited. According to a later analysis, parvovirus B19, influenza, CMV and Epstein-Barr virus appeared linked to several top co-occurrence clusters. A later analysis associated some 17,000 TCR beta sequences with specific HLA alleles at a false discovery rate of 0.05. In an earlier analysis of over 550 of the donors, most TCR beta V segments were observed in productive rearrangements about 87% or about 30% of the time, broadly matching IMGT annotations. HLA typing was unavailable for some donors at each locus, so association tests used only the typed subset. A later genetic analysis associated a missense DCLRE1C variant with V-gene and J-gene trimming of TCR beta chains, and an independent cohort replicated the association. Assigning TCR associations to individual alleles was difficult when HLA alleles, especially DR and DQ, strongly co-occurred. In a later genetic analysis, fewer N-insertions in productive TCRs were reported among donors in an Asian-associated ancestry cluster than the roughly 700-donor mean. Most TCR sequences were observed very rarely across donors, whereas some public TCRs were present in many individuals. Immune exposure information for the cohort was limited to CMV serostatus. About 15 rarely observed V segments, including chromosome 9 orphons, were excluded from the earlier analysis of some 590 of the donors because counts were too low. It was suggested by the authors that the approach could potentially be generalized to other disease states and immunological phenotypes. Correlated functional status among segregating V segments might reflect linkage disequilibrium, but an unknown experimental factor could not be ruled out. A later analysis found that HLA-associated TCR beta chains were more clonally expanded and had lower generation probabilities than equally common non-associated chains.

This TCR came from a man aged 50-59 years in good health and CMV-seronegative. In this chain, TRBV5-1 is recombined with TRBJ2-3, with 14 junctional bases fitting TRBD2. Sequenced material: PBMCs. The sequenced DNA: TGCGCCAGCAGCTTGGACCCCTTGACTAGCGGGGGGGGCACAGATACGCAGTATTTT. Its product reads: CASSLDPLTSGGGTDTQYF. Beyond the CDR3, the reference TRBV5-1 and TRBJ2-3 genes provide the residues; the full variable domain reads: KAGVTQTPRYLIKTRGQQVTLSCSPISGHRSVSWYQQTPGQGLQFLFEYFSETQRNKGNFPGRFSGRQFSNSRSEMNVSTLELGDSALYLCASSLDPLTSGGGTDTQYFGPGTRLTVL.